The 20 T cell receptor beta chains below all came from one sample that was sequenced in a study of Graves' ophthalmopathy and Graves' hyperthyroidism. Amplified TCR beta CDR3 regions were obtained using RNA transcripts as template. Investigators did first-round RT-PCR with HTBI primers, then second-round multiplex PCR. One entry per CDR3 protein, called by TCRdb with MiXCR from the multiplex PCR reads. The table lists about 620,000 distinct CDR3 sequences, 22% of them singletons. Sequenced sample: peripheral blood. The origin of the receptors is a woman aged 18-29 years with stable Graves' hyperthyroidism. Some clones in this sample may be carry-over from other donors' samples.

V is TRBV6-1 and J is TRBJ1-6; TRBD1 matches 9 bases. Per the germline V gene, CDR1 is MNHNS and CDR2 is SASEGT. V was clipped by 3 bases and J by 9 bases; unmatched bases: 6. The CDR3 is 15 residues long. CDR3 nucleotides: TGTGCCAGCAGTGATCCGGGACAGGGCTTTTCACCCCTCCACTTT. Translation gives CASSDPGQGFSPLHF.

The chain carries TRBV20-1 and TRBJ2-5; 7 nucleotides line up with TRBD2. Trimming took 7 bases from V and 5 from J; bases not matched to a gene: 13. CDR3 length: 14 amino acids. Germline CDR1 and CDR2: DFQATT and SNEGSKA (reference sequence). The CDR3 protein is CSDRSGTQQETQYF. The CDR3, as DNA: TGCAGTGATAGGAGCGGGACCCAACAGGAGACCCAGTACTTC.

This clonotype was seen repeatedly, ten times or more. The chain recombines TRBV10-3 with TRBJ1-6; the D gene is possibly TRBD1 (6 bases). The CDR3 runs to 16 residues. Per the germline V gene, CDR1 is ENHRY and CDR2 is SYGVKD. The V and J ends lost 10 bases and 5 bases respectively, with 21 bases between them. As DNA, the CDR3 is TGTGCCACTTCTCTGCAGGGGCGCAACGATAATTCACCCCTCCACTTT. Translation gives CATSLQGRNDNSPLHF.

This clonotype was counted many times. The chain employs TRBV5-1 and TRBJ2-2; 8 bases are shared with TRBD1. In germline, CDR1 is SGHRS, CDR2 YFSETQ. This CDR3 spans 16 amino acids. V dropped 2 bases and J dropped 3; count of bases not matched to a gene: 6. The CDR3 DNA reads TGCGCCAGCAGCTTCACGGACAGGGAGGACACCGGGGAGCTGTTTTTT. It encodes CASSFTDREDTGELFF.

This clonotype was observed a few times. With a much larger clone just one base away, this may be a read error. The chain couples TRBV20-1 to TRBJ2-7; 8 nucleotides match TRBD2. V gave up 6 bases and J gave up 2 bases; unmatched junction bases: 9. Germline CDR1 reads DFQATT; CDR2 reads SNEGSKA (reference sequence). This CDR3 contains 14 residues. The CDR3 loop is CSAGREGRAYEQYF. The CDR3 DNA sequence: TGCAGTGCCGGGAGGGAAGGCAGAGCCTACGAGCAGTACTTC.

This clonotype was found many times. The J gene is TRBJ2-2, the V gene TRBV6-2 or TRBV6-3; TRBD1 agrees at 10 bases. This CDR3 is 17 amino acids long. Per the germline V gene, CDR1 is MNHEY and CDR2 is SVGEGT. The J segment lost 6 bases and the V segment lost 8 bases, leaving 15 bases of the junction unmatched. The CDR3: CASCRDRGSRGSGELFF. CDR3 DNA sequence: TGTGCCAGCTGCCGGGACAGGGGTTCTCGGGGATCCGGGGAGCTGTTTTTT.

The gene calls are TRBV6-2 or TRBV6-3 and TRBJ2-7, with D possibly being TRBD1 or TRBD2 (5 bases each). The CDR3 covers 16 residues. V was clipped by 0 bases and J by 1 base, with 13 bases between them. Germline values: CDR1 MNHEY, CDR2 SVGEGT. CDR3 DNA sequence: TGTGCCAGCAGTTACTCTATATTGGGGGATTCCTACGAGCAGTACTTC. Its protein is CASSYSILGDSYEQYF.

This clonotype has a count of ten or more. The chain combines TRBV7-6 with TRBJ1-1; weak D call: TRBD1 (6 bases). V lost 7 bases to trimming and J lost 5 bases, with 20 bases between them. The CDR3 is 15 amino acids. Germline lookup yields CDR1 SGHVS and CDR2 FNYEAQ. CDR3 amino acids: CASTSTGGARTEAFF. The CDR3, as DNA: TGTGCCAGCACCTCAACGGGGGGGGCTCGGACTGAAGCTTTCTTT.

The sample holds many counts of this clonotype. The chain combines TRBV12-3 or TRBV12-4 with TRBJ1-5, with D unclear. CDR3 size: 16 residues. Trimming took off 4 bases at V and 2 bases at J, with 15 bases between the two ends. The CDR3, as DNA: TGTGCCAGCAGTTCAAGACGTGGAGGAGGCAATCAGCCCCAGCATTTT. Protein sequence: CASSSRRGGGNQPQHF.

DNA for the CDR3: TGTGCCAGCAGTGTGCGAACGGGCCACATAAATCAGCCCCAGCATTTT. Its translation: CASSVRTGHINQPQHF. V gene TRBV12-3 or TRBV12-4 combines with J gene TRBJ1-5, with no clear D. Trimming removed 5 bases at V and 4 bases at J, with 18 bases between. This CDR3 spans 16 amino acids.

This clonotype was detected a few times. This sequence joins TRBV5-1 and TRBJ1-1, with 7 bases matching TRBD1. CDR3 length equals 14 residues. V shed 1 base and J 5 bases; nucleotides not matched to a gene: 5. Germline V gene sequence: CDR1 SGHRS, CDR2 YFSETQ. The CDR3 coding sequence is TGCGCCAGCAGCTTGCAGGGGGGTCTTACTGAAGCTTTCTTT. Translating it yields CASSLQGGLTEAFF.

This clonotype was recorded at least ten times. The chain combines TRBV20-1 with TRBJ1-2, with D unresolved. V was shortened by 2 bases and J by 2 bases, with 9 bases between the two germline ends. The CDR3 runs to 13 residues. Germline CDR1 and CDR2: DFQATT and SNEGSKA (reference sequence). CDR3 sequence: CSARPRANYGYTF. The CDR3 coding sequence is TGCAGTGCTAGACCGAGGGCAAACTATGGCTACACCTTC.

The chain recombines TRBV20-1 with TRBJ2-7; a weak D match, TRBD1 (6 bases). Germline V gene lookup returns CDR1 DFQATT and CDR2 SNEGSKA (reference sequence). V lost 6 bases and J lost 0, with 12 bases in between. This CDR3 has 13 amino acids. CDR3 in amino acids: CSATRDNSYEQYF. The CDR3 bases are TGCAGTGCCACCCGGGACAACTCCTACGAGCAGTACTTC.

This clonotype was seen repeatedly, ten times or more. This rearrangement joins TRBV12-3 or TRBV12-4 to TRBJ2-5; 7 bases align to TRBD2. CDR3 length: 16 residues. Germline trimming cut 6 bases from V and 3 bases from J; bases unmatched to any gene: 13. Here the CDR3 reads CASRAGPGLLKETQYF. As DNA, the CDR3 is TGTGCCAGCAGGGCCGGACCGGGACTACTAAAAGAGACCCAGTACTTC.

Many counts were recorded for this clonotype. The chain links TRBV15 to TRBJ2-5; 9 bases map to TRBD2. This CDR3 is built from 14 residues. The V gene end was trimmed by 4 bases and the J gene end by 5 bases; junction bases not matched to a gene: 5. The germline V gene encodes CDR1 LNHNV and CDR2 YYDKDF (reference sequence). CDR3 amino acids: CATSIPSGVETQYF. In DNA form, the CDR3 reads TGTGCCACCAGCATCCCTAGCGGGGTGGAGACCCAGTACTTC.

On this clonotype itself: A read error is likely, as this CDR3 ends without the conserved phenylalanine or tryptophan. The chain joins TRBV6-1 to TRBJ2-7; TRBD1 is a possible D gene (5 bases). Trimming shortened V by 5 bases and J by 4 bases, and 9 bases separated the two germline ends. The germline gives CDR1 MNHNS, CDR2 SASEGT. The CDR3 extends over 12 amino acids. The CDR3 loop is CASSPRQYEQYS. The CDR3 DNA reads as TGTGCCAGCAGTCCGCGACAGTACGAGCAGTACTCC.

The V and J genes are TRBV28 and TRBJ2-1; D ambiguous. Trimming shortened V by 4 bases and J by 3 bases, and 13 bases separated the two germline ends. The CDR3 loop spans 15 amino acids. The germline CDR1 and CDR2 sequences are MDHEN and SYDVKM. Here the CDR3 reads CASSSLRKGYNEQFF. Written as DNA, the CDR3 is TGTGCCAGCAGTTCCCTCCGAAAGGGCTACAATGAGCAGTTCTTC.

The genes are TRBV14 and TRBJ1-2; no reliable D call. The CDR3 is 14 amino acids. CDR1 and CDR2 from the germline V gene are SGHDN and FVKESK. Trimming pared 1 base from V and 1 base from J, leaving 7 bases between. CDR3 DNA: TGTGCCAGCAGCCAAGTCGGCAGTAACTATGGCTACACCTTC. This translates into CASSQVGSNYGYTF.

This clonotype was counted ten times or more. V and J are TRBV2 and TRBJ2-7; no reliable D call. CDR3 length: 14 residues. V lost 3 bases and J 1 base, leaving 10 bases between the germline ends. The germline gives CDR1 SNHLY, CDR2 FYNNEI. The CDR3 nucleotides are TGTGCCAGCAGTGATGGGGTGTTTTCCTACGAGCAGTACTTC. Protein: CASSDGVFSYEQYF.

The rearrangement joins TRBV11-3 to TRBJ1-1; D is uncertain. Germline V gene sequence: CDR1 SGHNT, CDR2 YENEEA. The CDR3 spans 13 residues. Trimming pared 3 bases from V and 3 bases from J, leaving 8 bases between. Here the CDR3 reads CASSFQEDTEAFF. The DNA of the CDR3 is TGTGCCAGCAGCTTCCAGGAGGACACTGAAGCTTTCTTT.